These T cell receptor beta chains were read from a single sample in a study of blood T cell repertoires in COVID-19. Only in-frame clones appear in the TCRdb table, and some are missing; sequencing was by immunoSEQ multiplex PCR. The profile shows almost 300,000 clones, around 86% of them singletons. The sequenced sample consisted of peripheral blood. The source is an older man with acute or convalescent COVID-19. Both conserved end residues are part of each CDR3. A D gene is named only where the DNA matches it firmly. Size is stated for part of the rows, as once, few or many counts, or as a class when the clone is expanded.

length,size,V,J,D,CDR3,DNA
14,NA,TRBV5-8,TRBJ1-4,NA,CASSLVQGNEKLFF,TGTGCCAGCAGCCTGGTCCAGGGGAATGAAAAACTGTTTTTT
13,NA,TRBV19,TRBJ2-7,NA,CASSAQGLDEQYF,TGTGCCAGTAGTGCACAGGGTCTCGACGAGCAGTACTTC
13,NA,TRBV3-1/TRBV3-2,TRBJ2-7,NA,CASSRSAGAEQYF,TGTGCCAGCAGCCGATCCGCAGGGGCCGAGCAGTACTTC
13,few,TRBV5-1,TRBJ2-5,NA,CASRRSSQETQYF,TGCGCCTCCCGGAGGAGTTCCCAAGAGACCCAGTACTTC
15,NA,TRBV5-4,TRBJ2-5,NA,CASSGSLGLQETQYF,TGTGCCAGCAGCGGAAGCTTGGGGCTACAAGAGACCCAGTACTTC
14,NA,TRBV28,TRBJ1-6,TRBD1,CASIPGQGNSPLHF,TGTGCCAGCATTCCGGGACAGGGAAATTCACCCCTCCACTTT
11,NA,TRBV20-1,TRBJ2-1,NA,CSATPTLREFF,TGCAGTGCTACTCCGACCCTACGGGAGTTCTTC
14,NA,TRBV28,TRBJ1-2,TRBD1,CASSSRQGRDGYTF,TGTGCCAGCAGTTCCCGACAGGGGAGGGATGGCTACACCTTC
15,NA,TRBV2,TRBJ2-2,NA,CASIYQGTNTGELFF,TGTGCCAGCATTTACCAGGGGACGAACACCGGGGAGCTGTTTTTT
14,NA,TRBV7-9,TRBJ2-2,NA,CASTATGSAGELFF,TGTGCCAGCACAGCAACAGGGTCGGCCGGGGAGCTGTTTTTT
15,NA,TRBV7-2,TRBJ1-6,TRBD1,CASSLDRGTNSPLHF,TGTGCCAGCAGCCTAGACAGGGGGACCAATTCACCCCTCCACTTT
15,NA,TRBV5-1,TRBJ2-6,NA,CASSLAAVGANVLTF,TGCGCCAGCAGCTTGGCCGCAGTAGGGGCCAACGTCCTGACTTTC
15,NA,TRBV24-1,TRBJ2-1,TRBD1,CATRAGQGPHNEQFF,TGTGCCACCCGTGCGGGACAGGGGCCCCACAATGAGCAGTTCTTC
15,NA,TRBV28,TRBJ2-1,TRBD2,CASSPRTSGYNEQFF,TGTGCCAGCAGTCCGCGGACTAGCGGCTACAATGAGCAGTTCTTC
12,NA,TRBV10-3,TRBJ2-3,TRBD2,CAINGGADTQYF,TGTGCCATCAACGGGGGGGCGGATACGCAGTATTTT
15,NA,TRBV18,TRBJ2-1,TRBD1,CASSRDRSSYNEQFF,TGTGCCAGCTCGCGGGACAGGAGCTCCTACAATGAGCAGTTCTTC
15,NA,TRBV18,TRBJ1-3,NA,CASSPDRLSGNTIYF,TGTGCCAGCTCACCAGACAGGCTCTCTGGAAACACCATATATTTT
14,NA,TRBV11-2,TRBJ2-3,NA,CASRSGLETDTQYF,TGTGCCAGCAGGAGCGGGCTAGAGACAGATACGCAGTATTTT
11,NA,TRBV28,TRBJ2-7,NA,CASSRRYEQYF,TGTGCCAGCAGCCGTCGCTACGAGCAGTACTTC
12,NA,TRBV2,TRBJ2-2,NA,CASSYYTGELFF,TGTGCCAGCAGCTACTACACCGGGGAGCTGTTTTTT
13,few,TRBV4-2,TRBJ2-1,NA,CASSQVGGGEQFF,TGTGCCAGCAGCCAAGTGGGAGGGGGTGAGCAGTTCTTC
14,NA,TRBV2,TRBJ1-1,NA,CASRKERRAAEAFF,TGTGCCAGCAGAAAGGAACGCAGAGCGGCTGAAGCTTTCTTT
17,NA,TRBV30,TRBJ2-1,TRBD1,CAWSGLMGQGYHNEQFF,TGTGCCTGGAGTGGGCTTATGGGACAGGGGTACCACAATGAGCAGTTCTTC
13,NA,TRBV28,TRBJ2-7,NA,CASGHPTSYEQYF,TGTGCCAGCGGTCACCCGACTAGCTACGAGCAGTACTTC
13,few,TRBV10-3,TRBJ1-2,TRBD1,CAIRVDRDGGYTF,TGTGCCATCAGGGTTGACAGGGATGGGGGCTACACCTTC
11,NA,TRBV30,TRBJ2-5,NA,CAWSVAETQYF,TGTGCCTGGAGTGTAGCTGAGACCCAGTACTTC
14,few,TRBV2,TRBJ1-1,TRBD1,CASRFRDRGGEAFF,TGTGCCAGCAGGTTCCGGGACAGGGGTGGTGAAGCTTTCTTT
14,NA,TRBV4-3,TRBJ1-2,TRBD1,CASSRGQGGYGYTF,TGCGCCAGCAGCCGCGGACAGGGCGGCTATGGCTACACCTTC
15,NA,TRBV5-1,TRBJ1-6,NA,CASSLGQGGSTPLHF,TGCGCCAGCAGCTTGGGCCAAGGGGGTAGTACACCCCTCCACTTT
11,NA,TRBV6-6,TRBJ2-1,TRBD1,CASGTDNEQFF,TGTGCCAGCGGGACAGACAATGAGCAGTTCTTC
13,NA,TRBV10-2,TRBJ2-1,NA,CASSVRSYNEQFF,TGCGCCAGCAGTGTGAGGTCCTACAATGAGCAGTTCTTC
14,NA,TRBV19,TRBJ2-7,TRBD1,CASSTGTGVDEQYF,TGTGCCAGTAGTACCGGGACAGGGGTCGACGAGCAGTACTTC
11,NA,TRBV20-1,TRBJ2-5,NA,CSAYFQETQYF,TGCAGTGCGTACTTCCAAGAGACCCAGTACTTC
15,NA,TRBV5-6,TRBJ2-1,NA,CASRPTVAQDNEQFF,TGTGCCAGCAGACCGACAGTGGCACAAGACAATGAGCAGTTCTTC
15,NA,TRBV7-6,TRBJ2-2,TRBD1,CASSLVGTGSGELFF,TGTGCCAGCAGCTTAGTTGGGACAGGGTCCGGGGAGCTGTTTTTT
12,NA,TRBV2,TRBJ1-2,TRBD1,CASSGTGVGYTF,TGTGCCAGCAGTGGAACAGGGGTTGGCTACACCTTC
16,NA,TRBV7-9,TRBJ2-3,NA,CASSLTGYYGTDTQYF,TGTGCCAGCAGCTTAACGGGGTATTATGGCACAGATACGCAGTATTTT
12,NA,TRBV5-5,TRBJ2-7,TRBD2,CASSLGGGEQYF,TGTGCCAGCAGCTTAGGCGGGGGCGAGCAGTACTTC
14,NA,TRBV5-1,TRBJ1-4,TRBD1,CASSRQGHEEKLFF,TGCGCCAGCAGCCGACAGGGTCATGAGGAAAAACTGTTTTTT
13,once,TRBV29-1,TRBJ1-4,NA,CSVAQGSSEKLFF,TGCAGCGTGGCACAGGGATCGAGTGAAAAACTGTTTTTT
13,NA,TRBV4-3,TRBJ2-3,NA,CASSQGWLDTQYF,TGCGCCAGCAGCCAAGGGTGGCTAGATACGCAGTATTTT
16,NA,TRBV5-1,TRBJ2-3,TRBD1,CASKPYRDRVKDTQYF,TGCGCCAGCAAACCATACCGGGACAGGGTAAAGGATACGCAGTATTTT
16,NA,TRBV25-1,TRBJ1-4,NA,CASSAGGAGANEKLFF,TGTGCCAGCAGTGCGGGAGGGGCAGGTGCTAATGAAAAACTGTTTTTT
17,NA,TRBV11-3,TRBJ2-3,TRBD2,CASSLGIAGETTDTQYF,TGTGCCAGCAGCTTAGGAATAGCGGGAGAAACGACAGATACGCAGTATTTT
15,NA,TRBV19,TRBJ2-1,TRBD2,CASSPLAGRHHEQFF,TGTGCCAGTAGTCCCCTAGCGGGACGACATCATGAGCAGTTCTTC
15,NA,TRBV9,TRBJ1-4,NA,CASSFSPFGGEKLFF,TGTGCCAGCAGCTTCAGTCCCTTTGGCGGCGAAAAACTGTTTTTT
20,NA,TRBV10-1,TRBJ2-3,NA,CASLGLDRGGWGFSTDTQYF,TGCGCCAGTCTCGGGCTGGACAGAGGGGGATGGGGCTTCAGCACAGATACGCAGTATTTT
14,NA,TRBV19,TRBJ1-5,NA,CASSIRPEGQPQHF,TGTGCCAGTAGTATAAGGCCCGAGGGACAGCCCCAGCATTTT